This T cell receptor beta chain was identified in a study of blood T cell repertoires in COVID-19. Per germline, CDR1 MGHRA and CDR2 YSYEKL. The V and J ends lost 0 bases and 2 bases, in that order; junction bases with no gene match: 9. CDR3 size: 19 residues. Original data processing: It was from reference gene primer amplification that nucleated cell counts were estimated. Only in-frame clones appear in the TCRdb table, and some are missing; sequencing was by immunoSEQ multiplex PCR. That table is the source of V, J and clone size, and D and trimming were worked out from the DNA. This table has 190,000 or so clones, roughly nine tenths appearing once.

Source material: peripheral blood. The V call is TRBV4-1, the J call TRBJ2-6; 8 bases line up with TRBD1. This receptor was obtained from a woman in her 70s with acute or convalescent COVID-19. CDR3 sequence reads: CASSQDSAGGQAGANVLTF. The CDR3 bases are TGCGCCAGCAGCCAAGATAGTGCAGGGGGCCAGGCTGGGGCCAACGTCCTGACTTTC.